This T cell receptor (beta chain) was found in a study of T-cell memory formation after mild COVID-19. Study-wide background: Each donor largely had its own TCR clusters. The study's findings and limits: Some clones that responded were present in memory (sampled pre-infection), which suggests cross-reactive memory joined. Clonal second-wave expansions that peaked on day 37 had unconfirmed SARS-CoV-2 specificity.

In its sample, this clonotype was seen many times. Its antigen is not known. Constant-segment-primed 5'RACE gave TCR alpha and TCR beta cDNA libraries with sample barcodes and UMIs. TCRdb re-called the 5' RACE reads through MiXCR, storing one row per CDR3 protein. The data show 250,000 to 300,000 distinct CDR3 sequences, with 15% to 20% seen just once and more than 20% held by the top ten. The sequence was collected from a man aged 18 to 30 who had mild COVID-19 (a few samples of this study predate the infection). Cell type and time point are not known. The specimen sequenced was PBMCs or a T cell subset sorted from them (not recorded which).

The CDR3 protein is CASSVAVGETQYF. The CDR3 coding sequence is TGTGCCAGCAGCGTAGCTGTGGGAGAGACCCAGTACTTC. V gene TRBV9 combines with J gene TRBJ2-5; no reliable D call. The V end was cut by 0 bases, the J end by 4 bases, with 7 bases between. Per germline, CDR1 SGDLS and CDR2 YYNGEE. The CDR3 length is 13 residues.